The clone carrying this TCR beta chain was detected a few times. As yet, its antigen is unknown. Repeated repertoire sampling spanned the course of chemoradiotherapy. Looked up from germline, CDR1 is LGHNA and CDR2 is YSLEER. With 5 bases removed from V and 5 bases from J, the gap between germline ends came to 20 bases. This CDR3 region has 16 residues. This record comes from a study of chemoradiotherapy in HPV16-positive cancers. Study overall: Two HPV16-positive patients' cells yielded candidate HPV-specific clones and common motifs.

Whole-study findings and limits: Better recurrence-free survival went with HPV-responsive T-cell expansion in HPV16-positive patients. Non-HPV-specific T cells did not expand in tumors during treatment, whereas candidate HPV-specific clones and E7-related motifs did.

Assay: immunoSEQ multiplex PCR; the TCRdb copy retains only in-frame clones and omits some. Of roughly 15,000 clones listed, about four fifths were seen once; the top ten hold approximately 11%. This clonotype originated in a human donor with HPV-associated anogenital cancer. The V and J genes are TRBV4-3 and TRBJ2-3; TRBD2 is a possible D gene (7 bases). The sample here was taken from a patient who underwent chemoradiotherapy. This CDR3 reads CASSKGIGGQGDTQYF. In DNA form, the CDR3 reads TGCGCCAGCAGCAAGGGCATCGGGGGGCAAGGAGATACGCAGTATTTT.